This record covers a single T cell receptor (beta chain). The data belong to a study of regulatory T cells in long-lasting Graves disease. The time point is: newly diagnosed GD, antithyroid drugs for less than 3 months. RNA from PBMCs was the source of the TCR library. In Xi'an, China, an endocrinology department was the source of patients. Investigators prepared the TCR beta libraries by applying iRepertoire HTBI primers and Arm-PCR of CDR3 regions. TCRdb fed the multiplex PCR reads into MiXCR, producing one record per CDR3 protein. This repertoire shows some 560,000 distinct CDR3 sequences, more than 15% found once; its top ten account for 20% to 30%. This CDR3 contains 15 residues. The V and J ends lost 5 bases and 6 bases respectively, with 19 bases between them. Germline V gene data show CDR1 as SGHRS and CDR2 as YFSETQ. These sequences were also reported in another study, on T cells in Graves' hyperthyroidism and ophthalmopathy.

V and J are TRBV5-1 and TRBJ2-3; tentative D call: TRBD2 (7 bases). This specimen consisted of peripheral blood mononuclear cells (PBMCs), obtained at new diagnosis, from a patient treated with antithyroid drugs. This TCR was recovered from a woman aged 40-60 years with Graves disease. DNA for the CDR3: TGCGCCAGCAGACTCGAAGGGGGGGCGGAGGATACGCAGTATTTT. The encoded protein is CASRLEGGAEDTQYF. Full variable domain (missing parts from reference TRBV5-1 and TRBJ2-3): KAGVTQTPRYLIKTRGQQVTLSCSPISGHRSVSWYQQTPGQGLQFLFEYFSETQRNKGNFPGRFSGRQFSNSRSEMNVSTLELGDSALYLCASRLEGGAEDTQYFGPGTRLTVL.